A selection of T cell receptor beta chains follows, all from one sample in a study of blood T cell repertoires in COVID-19. Only in-frame clones appear in the TCRdb table, and some are missing; sequencing was by immunoSEQ multiplex PCR. The table records 200,000 to 300,000 clones, around 89% of them present only once. Sequencing input: PBMCs or T cells enriched from blood (not recorded which). The origin of the receptors is a woman in her twenties or thirties who had recovered from COVID-19. Each CDR3 is given with its conserved first and last residue. D genes are given only for firm matches. The listing skips clone size in some rows; elsewhere it reads once, few, many or a size class.

clone_size d_call j_call v_call cdr3_nt cdr3_aa
many - TRBJ2-1 TRBV7-2 TGTGCCAGCAGCTTCGTTCGGGGAGGTAGGAATGAGCAGTTCTTC CASSFVRGGRNEQFF
- - TRBJ2-7 TRBV4-3 TGCGCCAGCAGCCAAGATCGCACAGTACCCTACGAGCAGTACTTC CASSQDRTVPYEQYF
- - TRBJ2-3 TRBV15 TGTGCCACCAGCAGAGATGGGGGCGCAGCGGGGACCACAGATACGCAGTATTTT CATSRDGGAAGTTDTQYF
once - TRBJ2-2 TRBV4-2 TGTGCCAGCAGCCAAGAACAGAGGCGGGCGTTGAACACCGGGGAGCTGTTTTTT CASSQEQRRALNTGELFF
- - TRBJ2-2 TRBV19 TGTGCCAGCCGTGAGAGAGGGACGAACACCGGGGAGCTGTTTTTT CASRERGTNTGELFF
- TRBD1 TRBJ1-1 TRBV29-1 TGCAGCGTTTCCACAGGGGGGAACACTGAAGCTTTCTTT CSVSTGGNTEAFF
- TRBD1 TRBJ1-2 TRBV28 TGTGCCAGCAGTTTAAGAGAGGGGGCGTCGGGCTACACCTTC CASSLREGASGYTF
- - TRBJ1-5 TRBV18 TGTGCCAGCTCACCAGGCGGGACGGGCAATCAGCCCCAGCATTTT CASSPGGTGNQPQHF
- TRBD2 TRBJ2-1 TRBV5-1 TGCGCCAGCAGCTTGGCTAGCGGATCCTACAATGAGCAGTTCTTC CASSLASGSYNEQFF
- - TRBJ1-5 TRBV28 TGTGCCAGCACCCTGGACAGCCTGTGGAATCAGCCCCAGCATTTT CASTLDSLWNQPQHF
few - TRBJ2-1 TRBV6-5 TGTGCCAGCAACCAGGACTACAATGAGCAGTTCTTC CASNQDYNEQFF
- - TRBJ2-7 TRBV24-1 TGTGCCACCAGTGACACCCTCACTAGGAACGAGCAGTACTTC CATSDTLTRNEQYF
few - TRBJ1-2 TRBV19 TGTGCCAGTAGGAATAAAGCCGGGAGCTATGGCTACACCTTC CASRNKAGSYGYTF
- - TRBJ1-1 TRBV11-2 TGTGCCAGCAGCTTCCGTGGAGTGAACACTGAAGCTTTCTTT CASSFRGVNTEAFF
- - TRBJ1-5 TRBV28 TGTGCCAGCAGTTTCTCGGGGACATTGGGTTTGAATCAGCCCCAGCATTTT CASSFSGTLGLNQPQHF
- - TRBJ1-1 TRBV7-2 TGTGCCAGCAGCCAAGGTGGGGGGGGACGTCCTGAAGCTTTCTTT CASSQGGGGRPEAFF
- - TRBJ2-2 TRBV2 TGTGCCAGCAGTGGTTCAGGGGCCACCGGGGAGCTGTTTTTT CASSGSGATGELFF
- - TRBJ2-5 TRBV12-3/TRBV12-4 TGTGCCAGCAGTTTAAGGGAGGAGACCCAGTACTTC CASSLREETQYF
- - TRBJ1-3 TRBV18 TGTGCCAGCTCACCCACAGGGTTTCACCCCTATCCAGCGACATCAGAAACGAAGAACACCATATATTTT CASSPTGFHPYPATSETKNTIYF
- TRBD2 TRBJ2-7 TRBV30 TGTGCCTGGAGTGTACGGGGACTAGCGGACTACGAGCAGTACTTC CAWSVRGLADYEQYF
- - TRBJ1-1 TRBV18 TGTGCCAGCTCACCGTTGCAGGGGAACACTGAAGCTTTCTTT CASSPLQGNTEAFF
once TRBD2 TRBJ2-2 TRBV7-6 TGTGCCAGCAGCTTAAAGTCTAGCGGGAGAGAGCAGGTCGTTTTCACCGGGGAGCTGTTTTTT CASSLKSSGREQVVFTGELFF
- - TRBJ2-7 TRBV11-2 TGTGCCAGCAGCTTAGTCGACGAGCAGTACTTC CASSLVDEQYF
- - TRBJ2-7 TRBV3-1/TRBV3-2 TGTGCCAGCAGCCAGGGGGGAGGGACAGGTCCCTACGAGCAGTACTTC CASSQGGGTGPYEQYF
- - TRBJ1-4 TRBV9 TGTGCCAGCAGCGATGACCCGGCCCCACGGGGTGAAAAACTGTTTTTT CASSDDPAPRGEKLFF
- TRBD2 TRBJ2-1 TRBV5-4 TGTGCCAGCAGCTCTGGACCCCGCGGGGGGGATGAGCAGTTCTTC CASSSGPRGGDEQFF
few - TRBJ1-6 TRBV2 TGTGCCACCAATGGTTGGGGGGGGCCTAATTCACCCCTCCACTTT CATNGWGGPNSPLHF
few - TRBJ1-2 TRBV4-1 TGCGCCAGCAGCCCCGGGAGGGGACCTTCGAACTATGGCTACACCTTC CASSPGRGPSNYGYTF
- - TRBJ1-5 TRBV4-3 TGCGCCAGCAGCCAAGAAATCGTAGATCAGCCCCAGCATTTT CASSQEIVDQPQHF